Each of the 28 T cell receptor beta chains below was sequenced from the same sample in a study of blood T cell repertoires in COVID-19. Method: immunoSEQ multiplex PCR; TCRdb's copy keeps in-frame clones and lacks some. The sample yields about 400,000 clones, roughly 90% seen once. The material sequenced was peripheral blood. The receptors derive from a man aged 40-49 years with acute or convalescent COVID-19.

With respect to this clone: An end of the junction does not agree with germline; a read error may underlie this. The chain links TRBV7-2 to TRBJ1-1; TRBD1 might be the D (6 bases). The CDR3 spans 15 residues. The germline gives CDR1 SGHTA, CDR2 FQGNSA. The CDR3: CASSLILATGREAFF. The CDR3 nucleotides are TGTGCCAGCAGCTTAATTCTGGCCACAGGGCGAGAAGCCTTCTTT.

This CDR3 is CATSDLTGGQETQYF. The CDR3 coding sequence is TGTGCCACCAGTGACTTGACAGGGGGACAAGAGACCCAGTACTTC. V and J are TRBV24-1 and TRBJ2-5; 9 bases are shared with TRBD1. With V trimmed by 4 bases and J by 2 bases, 4 bases remained unmatched. Germline CDR1 and CDR2: KGHDR and SFDVKD. This CDR3 has 15 amino acids.

This clone was seen only a few times. The DNA of the CDR3 is TGTGCCAGCAGTTACAGGGGTCCCACAAACTATGGCTACACCTTC. This gives the protein CASSYRGPTNYGYTF. The genes are TRBV6-2 or TRBV6-3 and TRBJ1-2; D possibly corresponds to TRBD1 (5 bases). Germline CDR1 and CDR2: MNHEY and SVGEGT. The CDR3 length is 15 residues. V was shortened by 2 bases and J by 2 bases, with 12 bases between the two germline ends.

The chain joins TRBV19 to TRBJ1-4; D remains ambiguous. Per germline, CDR1 LNHDA and CDR2 SQIVND (reference sequence). This CDR3 contains 13 residues. V lost 5 bases and J 7 bases, leaving 11 bases between the germline ends. The CDR3 DNA follows: TGTGCCAGTAGTTTCCGGGTTGCTGAAAAACTGTTTTTT. This encodes CASSFRVAEKLFF.

V and J are TRBV30 and TRBJ1-2; D is ambiguous. CDR3 length equals 13 residues. Germline values: CDR1 GTSNPN, CDR2 SVGIG (reference sequence). Trimming left V 4 bases short and J 2 bases short, with 11 bases between. CDR3 sequence reads: CAWKTPGNYGYTF. CDR3 DNA: TGTGCCTGGAAGACACCCGGCAACTATGGCTACACCTTC.

J is TRBJ1-3 and V is TRBV5-6, with 11 nucleotides matching TRBD1. Germline V gene sequence: CDR1 SGHDT, CDR2 YYEEEE. V trimming: 3 bases; J trimming: 0 bases; junction bases outside the gene matches: 2. This CDR3 region has 16 residues. This chain's CDR3 is CASSWGTGGSGNTIYF. Written as DNA, the CDR3 is TGTGCCAGCAGCTGGGGGACAGGGGGCTCTGGAAACACCATATATTTT. Supplemented by reference TRBV5-6 and TRBJ1-3, the full variable domain reads DAGVTQSPTHLIKTRGQQVTLRCSPKSGHDTVSWYQQALGQGPQFIFQYYEEEERQRGNFPDRFSGHQFPNYSSELNVNALLLGDSALYLCASSWGTGGSGNTIYFGEGSWLTVV.

This clone was observed a single time. The chain is built from TRBV27 and TRBJ1-1; D possibly corresponds to TRBD1 (5 bases). Germline loops: CDR1 MNHEY, CDR2 SMNVEV (reference sequence). CDR3 size: 14 residues. V was clipped by 7 bases and J by 1 base, with 13 bases between them. CDR3 sequence: CASNSGLPNTEAFF. Written as DNA, the CDR3 is TGTGCCAGCAACTCGGGACTCCCGAACACTGAAGCTTTCTTT.

V and J are TRBV29-1 and TRBJ1-2, with 12 bases identical to TRBD1. Germline V CDR1 and CDR2: SQVTM, ANQGSEA. The CDR3 length is 16 residues. The V gene end was trimmed by 4 bases and the J gene end by 7 bases; junction bases not matched to a gene: 13. As DNA, the CDR3 is TGCAGCGTTGTAACGGGTACGGGACAGGGGGCGAGTGGCTACACCTTC. This sequence encodes CSVVTGTGQGASGYTF.

The chain has TRBV7-8 and TRBJ1-4; D is ambiguous. The CDR3 runs 13 residues. Germline V gives CDR1 SGHVS, CDR2 FQNEAQ. Trimming pared 5 bases from V and 11 bases from J, leaving 15 bases between. This chain's CDR3 is CASSNTGSRKLFF. CDR3 DNA sequence: TGTGCCAGCAGCAATACTGGTTCGAGGAAACTGTTTTTT. Combining the CDR3 with reference TRBV7-8 and TRBJ1-4 gives the whole variable domain GAGVSQSPRYKVAKRGQDVALRCDPISGHVSLFWYQQALGQGPEFLTYFQNEAQLDKSGLPSDRFFAERPEGSVSTLKIQRTQQEDSAVYLCASSNTGSRKLFFGSGTQLSVL.

The chain has TRBV25-1 and TRBJ1-2; 11 positions agree with TRBD1. The length of the CDR3 is 16 residues. Germline-derived CDR1 and CDR2 are MGHDK and SYGVNS. V shed 2 bases, J shed 7 bases, and the junction held 9 bases outside the gene matches. CDR3 protein: CASSEPGTGGVSGYTF. CDR3 in DNA: TGTGCCAGCAGTGAACCTGGGACAGGGGGAGTTAGTGGCTACACCTTC.

The rearrangement joins TRBV3-1 (or the pseudogene TRBV3-2) to TRBJ1-4; D possibly corresponds to TRBD1 (6 bases). V lost 6 bases to trimming and J lost 8 bases, with 13 bases between them. Germline assignment: CDR1 LGHDT and CDR2 YNNKEL (reference sequence). The CDR3 sequence is 13 residues long. CDR3 loop: CASRVQGREKLFF. The CDR3 nucleotides are TGTGCCAGCAGGGTACAGGGACGGGAAAAACTGTTTTTT.

The chain carries TRBV4-1 and TRBJ1-2; 9 bases fit TRBD1. V gave up 0 bases and J gave up 6 bases; unmatched junction bases: 17. The CDR3 is 19 amino acids. CDR1 MGHRA and CDR2 YSYEKL come from the germline V gene. CDR3 nucleotides: TGCGCCAGCAGCCAAGATCTTAGGGGCATGTGGACAGGGGCCGATGGCTACACCTTC. This gives the protein CASSQDLRGMWTGADGYTF.

In regard to this clone: The same CDR3 arises from other DNA sequences in this sample as well. The CDR3 coding sequence is TGCGCCAGCAGCCAAGATTTAGGGGGATACGAGCAGTACTTC. Translated, it gives CASSQDLGGYEQYF. The chain uses TRBV4-1 and TRBJ2-7, with D possibly matching TRBD1 (6 bases). Germline V gene sequence: CDR1 MGHRA, CDR2 YSYEKL. CDR3 length: 14 residues. V gave up 0 bases and J gave up 4 bases, with 10 bases separating them.

This chain links TRBV11-3 with TRBJ2-1; D gene unclear. The CDR3 consists of 15 residues. Looked up from germline, CDR1 is SGHNT and CDR2 is YENEEA. Trimming took 5 bases from V and 8 from J, leaving 19 bases between them. This CDR3 is CASSPYLLGVDEQFF. The CDR3 DNA reads as TGTGCCAGCAGCCCCTACCTCCTAGGCGTCGATGAGCAGTTCTTC.

The chain carries TRBV14 and TRBJ1-1, with D perhaps TRBD1 (5 bases). The CDR3 sequence is 14 residues long. The V gene's germline CDR1 is SGHDN and CDR2 FVKESK. Between the trimmed V and J ends, which lost 5 bases and 4 bases, there was a span of 14 bases. CDR3 nucleotide sequence: TGTGCCAGCAGCTATAACTTCGGGGGCACTGAAGCTTTCTTT. It is translated as CASSYNFGGTEAFF. Full variable domain (outside the CDR3, taken from reference TRBV14 and TRBJ1-1): EAGVTQFPSHSVIEKGQTVTLRCDPISGHDNLYWYRRVMGKEIKFLLHFVKESKQDESGMPNNRFLAERTGGTYSTLKVQPAELEDSGVYFCASSYNFGGTEAFFGQGTRLTVV.

This sequence joins TRBV7-9 and TRBJ1-2; TRBD1 matches 7 bases. The germline CDR1 and CDR2 sequences are SEHNR and FQNEAQ (reference sequence). This CDR3 is built from 14 residues. With 4 bases clipped from V and 4 bases from J, the junction kept 6 bases outside the gene matches. The CDR3 loop is CASSSQGNGYGYTF. The CDR3 DNA reads as TGTGCCAGCAGCTCACAGGGGAACGGCTATGGCTACACCTTC.

The chain has TRBV12-3 or TRBV12-4 and TRBJ1-1, with no clear D. V lost 5 bases and J lost 3, with 10 bases in between. This CDR3 comprises 13 residues. CDR3 in DNA: TGTGCCAGCAGTCAAAGGAGGGACACTGAAGCTTTCTTT. Translating gives CASSQRRDTEAFF.

This rearrangement joins TRBV5-1 to TRBJ1-1, with 7 bases lining up with TRBD1. The CDR3 has 15 residues. The V segment lost 2 bases and the J segment 4 bases; nucleotides outside the gene matches: 8. Germline V gene data show CDR1 as SGHRS and CDR2 as YFSETQ. The CDR3 DNA follows: TGCGCCAGCAGCTTTCGGCGGGACAGCGGCACTGAAGCTTTCTTT. The encoded protein is CASSFRRDSGTEAFF.

This chain connects TRBV5-6 to TRBJ1-2; TRBD1 is a possible D gene (6 bases). V shed 5 bases and J shed 4 bases, with 12 bases lying between them. This CDR3 contains 13 residues. Germline V gene sequence: CDR1 SGHDT, CDR2 YYEEEE. CDR3 bases: TGTGCCAGCAGTCCGACAGGCGGCTATGGCTACACCTTC. Amino acid sequence: CASSPTGGYGYTF.

This clone has only a few counts. The chain's CDR3 is CASSIPRQGRGYTF. CDR3 bases: TGTGCCAGCAGTATCCCCCGACAGGGTCGAGGCTACACCTTC. V gene TRBV6-2 or TRBV6-3 combines with J gene TRBJ1-2; 7 bases line up with TRBD1. This CDR3 comprises 14 residues. Germline V gene data show CDR1 as MNHEY and CDR2 as SVGEGT. With 5 bases clipped from V and 8 bases from J, the junction kept 11 bases outside the gene matches.

This chain's CDR3 is CSARVLSGYTF. In nucleotides, the CDR3 is TGCAGTGCTAGAGTCCTGAGTGGCTACACCTTC. V usage is TRBV20-1 and J usage is TRBJ1-2; no clear D. The germline V gene encodes CDR1 DFQATT and CDR2 SNEGSKA (reference sequence). The V gene lost 1 base and the J gene lost 7 bases, with 7 bases spanning the gap. This CDR3 contains 11 residues.

This sequence joins TRBV18 and TRBJ1-4; 8 bases align to TRBD1. The CDR3 is made up of 17 amino acids. V lost 1 base and J lost 0; bases outside the gene matches: 4. CDR1 KGHSH and CDR2 LQKENI come from the germline V gene. The CDR3: CASSPLGTGATNEKLFF. The CDR3 DNA is TGTGCCAGCTCACCACTCGGGACAGGAGCAACTAATGAAAAACTGTTTTTT.

This chain uses TRBV7-3 with TRBJ1-1; D uncertain. The CDR3 covers 15 residues. V was pared by 2 bases and J by 1 base, with 11 bases between. Germline V gene sequence: CDR1 SGHTA, CDR2 FQGTGA. CDR3 in DNA: TGTGCCAGCAGCTTATCACGTTCCGGGAACACTGAAGCTTTCTTT. Protein: CASSLSRSGNTEAFF.

The chain joins TRBV15 to TRBJ2-7; D is possibly TRBD1 (5 bases). Germline V CDR1 and CDR2: LNHNV, YYDKDF (reference sequence). The CDR3 runs 14 residues. Between the trimmed V and J ends, which lost 0 bases and 4 bases, there was a span of 10 bases. CDR3 coding DNA: TGTGCCACCAGCAGAGATAAGGGGAAGTACGAGCAGTACTTC. As protein: CATSRDKGKYEQYF.

Ten or more counts support this clone. The genes are TRBV2 and TRBJ1-2, with 7 positions matching TRBD1. Germline V CDR1 and CDR2: SNHLY, FYNNEI. V lost 4 bases to trimming and J lost 4 bases; unmatched junction nucleotides: 9. The CDR3 totals 15 residues. DNA for the CDR3: TGTGCCAGCAGTGCAGGGACAGTGGGGATCTATGGCTACACCTTC. It codes for CASSAGTVGIYGYTF.

The chain combines TRBV21-1 with TRBJ2-3; TRBD1 is the table's D call, not checked against the DNA. TRBV21-1 is termed a pseudogene. The CDR3 has 16 residues. CDR3 in amino acids: CASSKWPPPCPDTQYF. The CDR3 nucleotides are TGTGCCAGCAGCAAATGGCCCCCCCCCTGCCCCGATACGCAGTATTTT.

The rearrangement uses TRBV9 and TRBJ1-3, with no clear D. Deletions cut 4 bases from V and 0 bases from J, with 11 bases between. CDR1 and CDR2 from the germline V gene are SGDLS and YYNGEE. The CDR3 sequence is 15 residues long. The CDR3 DNA reads TGTGCCAGCAGCCCTCGATTGAGCTCTGGAAACACCATATATTTT. This translates into CASSPRLSSGNTIYF. Using reference TRBV9 and TRBJ1-3 for the parts outside the CDR3, the full variable domain is DSGVTQTPKHLITATGQRVTLRCSPRSGDLSVYWYQQSLDQGLQFLIQYYNGEERAKGNILERFSAQQFPDLHSELNLSSLELGDSALYFCASSPRLSSGNTIYFGEGSWLTVV.

The chain is built from TRBV23-1 and TRBJ1-1; tentative D call: TRBD1 (5 bases). TRBV23-1 is known as an ORF, though its function is uncertain. V lost 4 bases to trimming and J lost 5 bases, with 14 bases between them. There are 14 residues in the CDR3. CDR3 in amino acids: CASSRGRGPTEAFF. In nucleotides, the CDR3 is TGCGCCAGCAGTCGTGGGAGGGGACCTACTGAAGCTTTCTTT.